Here is one T cell receptor (beta chain) with its context. This CDR3 has 15 amino acids. The V gene's germline CDR1 is LGHNT and CDR2 FRNRAP. J lost 5 bases, V lost 3 bases, and 6 bases had no gene match. This sample was included in a study of blood T cell repertoires in COVID-19. Overall study: Samples came from the United States, Italy and Spain, spanning acute and convalescent COVID-19. In each case, the material was cDNA or gDNA derived from T cells, B-cell-depleted T cells, or PBMCs.

In the authors' workflow: Using reference gene primer amplification, nucleated cell counts were estimated. The data were produced by immunoSEQ multiplex PCR, yet TCRdb's version contains in-frame clones alone and is incomplete. The DNA was the basis for D and trimming; V, J and clone size are from that table. The sample lists hundreds of thousands of clones, around 90% occurring once. The genes are TRBV12-5 and TRBJ1-2; 10 nucleotides line up with TRBD1. This sequence originates from a man under 40 who had been exposed to COVID-19. Sequencing was performed on PBMCs or T cells enriched from blood (not recorded which). The CDR3 is CASGFYGTGEYGYTF. The CDR3 nucleotides are TGTGCTAGTGGTTTTTATGGGACAGGGGAATATGGCTACACCTTC.